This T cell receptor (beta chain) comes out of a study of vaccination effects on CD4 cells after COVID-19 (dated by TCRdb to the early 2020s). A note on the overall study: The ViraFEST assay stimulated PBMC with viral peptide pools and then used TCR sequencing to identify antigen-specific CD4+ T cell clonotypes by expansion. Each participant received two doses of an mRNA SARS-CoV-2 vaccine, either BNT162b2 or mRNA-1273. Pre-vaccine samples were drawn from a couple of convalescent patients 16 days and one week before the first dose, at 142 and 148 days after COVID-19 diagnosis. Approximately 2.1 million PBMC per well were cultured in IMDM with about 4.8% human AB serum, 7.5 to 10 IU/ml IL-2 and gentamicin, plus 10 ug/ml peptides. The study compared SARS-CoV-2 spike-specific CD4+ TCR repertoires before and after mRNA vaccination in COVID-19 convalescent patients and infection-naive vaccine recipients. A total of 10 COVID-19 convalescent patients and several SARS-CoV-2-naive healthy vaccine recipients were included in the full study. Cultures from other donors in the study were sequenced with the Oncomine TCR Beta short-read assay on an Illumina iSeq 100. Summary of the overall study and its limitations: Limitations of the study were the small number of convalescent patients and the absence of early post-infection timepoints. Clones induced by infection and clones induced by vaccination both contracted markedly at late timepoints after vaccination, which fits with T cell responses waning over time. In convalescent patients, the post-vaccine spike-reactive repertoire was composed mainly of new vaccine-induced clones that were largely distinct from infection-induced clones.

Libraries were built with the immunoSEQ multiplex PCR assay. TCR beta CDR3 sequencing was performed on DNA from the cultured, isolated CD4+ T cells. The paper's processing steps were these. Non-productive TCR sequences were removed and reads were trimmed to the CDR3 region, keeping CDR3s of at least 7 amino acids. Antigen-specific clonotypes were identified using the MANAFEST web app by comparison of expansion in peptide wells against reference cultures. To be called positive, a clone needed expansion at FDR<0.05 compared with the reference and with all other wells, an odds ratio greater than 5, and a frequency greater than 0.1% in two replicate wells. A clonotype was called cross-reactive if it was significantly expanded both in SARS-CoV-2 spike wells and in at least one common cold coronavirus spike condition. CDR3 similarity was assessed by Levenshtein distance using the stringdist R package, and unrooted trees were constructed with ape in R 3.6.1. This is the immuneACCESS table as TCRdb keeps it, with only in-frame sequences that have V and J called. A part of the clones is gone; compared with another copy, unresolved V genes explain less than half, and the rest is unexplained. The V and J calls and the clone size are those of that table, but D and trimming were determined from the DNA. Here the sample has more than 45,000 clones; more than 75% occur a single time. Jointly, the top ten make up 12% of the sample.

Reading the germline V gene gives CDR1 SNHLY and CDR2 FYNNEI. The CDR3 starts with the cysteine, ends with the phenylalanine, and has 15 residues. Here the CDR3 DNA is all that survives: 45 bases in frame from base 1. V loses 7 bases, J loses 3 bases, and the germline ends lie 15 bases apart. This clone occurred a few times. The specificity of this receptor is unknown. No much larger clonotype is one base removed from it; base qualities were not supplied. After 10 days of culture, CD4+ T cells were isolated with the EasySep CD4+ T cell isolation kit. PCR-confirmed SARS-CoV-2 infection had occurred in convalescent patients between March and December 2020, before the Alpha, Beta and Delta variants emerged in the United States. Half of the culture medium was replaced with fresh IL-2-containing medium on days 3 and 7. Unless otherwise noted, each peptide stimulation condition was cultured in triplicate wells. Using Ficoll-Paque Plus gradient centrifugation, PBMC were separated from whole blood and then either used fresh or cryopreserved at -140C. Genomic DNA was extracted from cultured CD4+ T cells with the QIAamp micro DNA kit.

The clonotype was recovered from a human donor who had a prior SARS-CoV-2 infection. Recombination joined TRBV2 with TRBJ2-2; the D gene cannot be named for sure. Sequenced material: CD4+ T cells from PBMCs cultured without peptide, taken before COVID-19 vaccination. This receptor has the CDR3 CASTNRTRDTGELFF. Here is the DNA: TGTGCCAGCACCAATCGGACGAGAGACACCGGGGAGCTGTTTTTT.